What follows are 17 T cell receptor beta chains derived from one specimen sequenced in a study of control samples from healthy donors and cancer patients. Some clones are missing from TCRdb's copy, which holds only in-frame ones; the method was immunoSEQ multiplex PCR. The repertoire consists of 95,000 to 100,000 clones, with around 88% occurring once and the leading ten covering 7.5% to 10%. The sequenced material came from blood. The source of these receptors is a young man in good health.

This chain links TRBV30 with TRBJ2-1, with D uncertain. The CDR3 consists of 13 residues. From germline, CDR1 is GTSNPN and CDR2 SVGIG (reference sequence). The V end was cut by 0 bases, the J end by 7 bases, with 10 bases between. CDR3: CAWSVQSGNEQFF. Written as DNA, the CDR3 is TGTGCCTGGAGTGTACAAAGTGGGAATGAGCAGTTCTTC.

The genes are TRBV14 and TRBJ2-3; 12 bases match TRBD2. CDR1 is SGHDN and CDR2 is FVKESK in the germline V gene. The CDR3 runs to 17 residues. After removal of 3 bases from V and 5 bases from J, the junction contained 9 bases not matched to a gene. CDR3 region: CASSHPPSGGAEDTQYF. CDR3 nucleotides: TGTGCCAGCAGCCACCCCCCTAGCGGGGGGGCTGAAGATACGCAGTATTTT. Based on the CDR3 plus reference TRBV14 and TRBJ2-3, the full variable domain is EAGVTQFPSHSVIEKGQTVTLRCDPISGHDNLYWYRRVMGKEIKFLLHFVKESKQDESGMPNNRFLAERTGGTYSTLKVQPAELEDSGVYFCASSHPPSGGAEDTQYFGPGTRLTVL.

The gene calls are TRBV28 and TRBJ2-4; 7 nucleotides agree with TRBD2. Germline V gene sequence: CDR1 MDHEN, CDR2 SYDVKM. Trimming at V came to 5 bases and at J to 9 bases, leaving 10 bases not matched to a gene. The CDR3 consists of 14 residues. The CDR3 reads CASSELATQPIQYF. CDR3 DNA sequence: TGTGCCAGCAGTGAACTAGCGACCCAACCCATTCAGTACTTC.

V is TRBV6-5 and J is TRBJ2-5, with unresolved D. The CDR3 has 11 residues. Per the germline V gene, CDR1 is MNHEY and CDR2 is SVGAGI. Trimming removed 5 bases at V and 3 bases at J, with 4 bases between. CDR3 in amino acids: CASSLKETQYF. CDR3 sequence (DNA): TGTGCCAGCAGTCTTAAAGAGACCCAGTACTTC.

The chain couples TRBV30 to TRBJ1-1; D is undetermined. This CDR3 contains 13 residues. CDR1 is GTSNPN and CDR2 is SVGIG in the germline V gene (reference sequence). With 1 base removed from V and 5 bases from J, the gap between germline ends came to 11 bases. Written as DNA, the CDR3 is TGTGCCTGGAGTGGGACGCCGGGAACTGAAGCTTTCTTT. Residues: CAWSGTPGTEAFF.

This clone has a handful of counts. This chain joins TRBV6-6 and TRBJ1-6, with a possible D match to TRBD1 (5 bases). Trimming stripped 6 bases from V and 7 bases from J, with 19 bases between. Germline assignment: CDR1 MNHNY and CDR2 SVGAGI (reference sequence). This CDR3 contains 16 residues. The CDR3 spells CASSPRGTGVNSPLHF. DNA of the CDR3: TGTGCCAGCAGCCCCCGGGGGACGGGGGTAAATTCACCCCTCCACTTT.

This rearrangement joins TRBV27 to TRBJ2-5; TRBD2 matches at 14 bases. Trimming at V came to 4 bases and at J to 2 bases, leaving 9 bases not matched to a gene. CDR1 is MNHEY, CDR2 SMNVEV, per germline (reference sequence). The CDR3 has 18 amino acids. The DNA of the CDR3 is TGTGCCAGCAGTTCCAGACTAGCGGGAGGGCCTGAGCAAGAGACCCAGTACTTC. Residues: CASSSRLAGGPEQETQYF.

This chain uses TRBV15 with TRBJ2-7; unclear D gene. V lost 0 bases to trimming and J lost 3 bases, with 3 bases between them. The length of the CDR3 is 12 residues. Germline V gene data show CDR1 as LNHNV and CDR2 as YYDKDF (reference sequence). DNA of the CDR3: TGTGCCACCAGCAGAGACGGCTACGAGCAGTACTTC. It specifies CATSRDGYEQYF.

This rearrangement joins TRBV9 to TRBJ2-6; tentatively, D is TRBD1 or TRBD2 (5 bases each). The CDR3 is 17 amino acids. Per germline, CDR1 SGDLS and CDR2 YYNGEE. The V and J ends lost 2 bases and 4 bases respectively, with 16 bases between them. The DNA of the CDR3 is TGTGCCAGCAGCGTGGGACCGGGGCTAACAGGGGCCAACGTCCTGACTTTC. This codes for CASSVGPGLTGANVLTF.

The genes are TRBV11-3 and TRBJ2-2; D uncertain. This CDR3 contains 14 residues. Per germline, CDR1 SGHNT and CDR2 YENEEA. The V end lost 5 bases, the J end lost 0 bases, and 7 bases lay between the germline ends. In DNA, the CDR3 is TGTGCCAGCAGCCGGACCGCGAACACCGGGGAGCTGTTTTTT. Translated, it gives CASSRTANTGELFF. Filled out from reference TRBV11-3 and TRBJ2-2, the complete variable domain reads EAGVVQSPRYKIIEKKQPVAFWCNPISGHNTLYWYLQNLGQGPELLIRYENEEAVDDSQLPKDRFSAERLKGVDSTLKIQPAELGDSAVYLCASSRTANTGELFFGEGSRLTVL.

This clone has only one observation. The chain couples TRBV4-1 to TRBJ2-5; D is uncertain. There are 13 residues in the CDR3. Germline V gives CDR1 MGHRA, CDR2 YSYEKL. The germline V and J ends were trimmed by 3 bases and 5 bases, with 10 bases remaining between them. Written as DNA, the CDR3 is TGCGCCAGCAGCCAGGTCGTCGGTGAGACCCAGTACTTC. This sequence encodes CASSQVVGETQYF.

This clone was detected once. This chain links TRBV19 with TRBJ2-2, with 8 positions matching TRBD2. The CDR3 is 16 residues long. Germline assignment: CDR1 LNHDA and CDR2 SQIVND (reference sequence). The ends lost 7 bases at V and 12 bases at J; junction bases unmatched: 19. Written as DNA, the CDR3 is TGTGCCAGTACTCAAGGGGTAGCGGACCGCGGGGGGAAGCTGTTTTTT. It codes for CASTQGVADRGGKLFF.

This chain uses TRBV28 with TRBJ1-1; 7 nucleotides line up with TRBD1. Germline V gene lookup returns CDR1 MDHEN and CDR2 SYDVKM. V trimming: 6 bases; J trimming: 3 bases; junction bases outside the gene matches: 7. The CDR3 spans 14 residues. CDR3 residues: CASRPGQADTEAFF. The CDR3 nucleotides are TGTGCCAGCAGACCAGGACAGGCGGACACTGAAGCTTTCTTT. Based on the CDR3 plus reference TRBV28 and TRBJ1-1, the full variable domain is DVKVTQSSRYLVKRTGEKVFLECVQDMDHENMFWYRQDPGLGLRLIYFSYDVKMKEKGDIPEGYSVSREKKERFSLILESASTNQTSMYLCASRPGQADTEAFFGQGTRLTVV.

The J gene is TRBJ1-3, the V gene TRBV4-1; D may be TRBD1 (6 bases). The V gene's germline CDR1 is MGHRA and CDR2 YSYEKL. Trimming shortened V by 3 bases and J by 2 bases, and 20 bases separated the two germline ends. This CDR3 region has 18 residues. CDR3 sequence: CASSHTGTFIGPGNTIYF. The CDR3, as DNA: TGCGCCAGCAGCCATACCGGGACATTCATAGGGCCTGGAAACACCATATATTTT.

This chain uses TRBV7-9 with TRBJ1-2; possible D gene TRBD1, 6 bases. This CDR3 is 13 amino acids long. Trimming left V 1 base short and J 7 bases short, with 10 bases between. CDR1 is SEHNR, CDR2 FQNEAQ, per germline (reference sequence). CDR3: CASSLETGFGYTF. CDR3 DNA sequence: TGTGCCAGCAGCTTAGAGACAGGATTTGGCTACACCTTC.

The chain employs TRBV27 and TRBJ2-5, with D hard to call. The V gene lost 4 bases and the J gene lost 3 bases, with 6 bases spanning the gap. This CDR3 is 12 amino acids long. The germline CDR1 and CDR2 sequences are MNHEY and SMNVEV (reference sequence). In DNA, the CDR3 is TGTGCCAGCAGTTCCAGAGAAGAGACCCAGTACTTC. Encoded protein: CASSSREETQYF.

The chain uses TRBV2 and TRBJ2-5; no clear D gene. Trimming pared 0 bases from V and 1 base from J, leaving 12 bases between. CDR3 length: 16 amino acids. Germline V CDR1 and CDR2: SNHLY, FYNNEI. The CDR3 loop reads CASSEALVGSQETQYF. CDR3 bases: TGTGCCAGCAGTGAAGCGCTTGTCGGGTCCCAAGAGACCCAGTACTTC.